A single sample gave rise to the 28 T cell receptor beta chains below, sequenced in a study of blood T cell repertoires in COVID-19. The protocol was immunoSEQ multiplex PCR, while the TCRdb copy is restricted to in-frame clones and leaves out a portion. The table has around 63,000 clones, around four fifths seen once. Sequenced material: peripheral blood. The source is a woman aged 70 to 79 with acute or convalescent COVID-19.

V usage is TRBV7-9 and J usage is TRBJ2-5; TRBD2 matches 13 bases. Germline CDR1 is SEHNR and CDR2 is FQNEAQ (reference sequence). This CDR3 comprises 17 residues. After removal of 8 bases from V and 3 bases from J, the junction contained 12 bases not matched to a gene. CDR3 sequence (DNA): TGTGCCAGCTTCGGGACTAGCGGGGTCAAATCGGAAGAGACCCAGTACTTC. This encodes CASFGTSGVKSEETQYF.

This chain connects TRBV7-8 to TRBJ1-2, with 7 bases identical to TRBD1. V was clipped by 5 bases and J by 7 bases; unmatched bases: 10. This CDR3 region has 14 residues. Germline CDR1 and CDR2: SGHVS and FQNEAQ. Here the CDR3 DNA reads TGTGCCAGCAGCACGGAGACAGGGTGGGCTGGCTACACCTTC. The encoded protein is CASSTETGWAGYTF.

This chain links TRBV7-9 with TRBJ2-5, with D possibly TRBD2 on 6 matching bases. V lost 4 bases, J lost 3 bases, and 12 bases lay in between. Germline lookup yields CDR1 SEHNR and CDR2 FQNEAQ (reference sequence). The CDR3 sequence is 14 residues long. CDR3 nucleotide sequence: TGTGCCAGCAGCTATAGCGCTAGCGAAGAGACCCAGTACTTC. Translation: CASSYSASEETQYF. Looking up the rest from reference TRBV7-9 and TRBJ2-5 gives the full variable domain: DTGVSQNPRHKITKRGQNVTFRCDPISEHNRLYWYRQTLGQGPEFLTYFQNEAQLEKSRLLSDRFSAERPKGSFSTLEIQRTEQGDSAMYLCASSYSASEETQYFGPGTRLLVL.

This chain connects TRBV28 to TRBJ2-2, with D perhaps TRBD1 (6 bases). Germline CDR1 reads MDHEN; CDR2 reads SYDVKM. This CDR3 has 15 amino acids. Trimming removed 6 bases from V and 1 base from J, with 12 bases in between. This CDR3 reads CASSTTGENTGELFF. CDR3 in DNA: TGTGCCAGCAGCACGACAGGAGAGAACACCGGGGAGCTGTTTTTT.

The rearrangement links TRBV15 to TRBJ2-1; D is unclear. Germline assignment: CDR1 LNHNV and CDR2 YYDKDF (reference sequence). The CDR3 length is 16 residues. V was trimmed by 0 bases and J by 0 bases, leaving 9 bases between them. CDR3 nucleotide sequence: TGTGCCACCAGCAGAGATAACACAGTCTCCTACAATGAGCAGTTCTTC. Its translation: CATSRDNTVSYNEQFF.

The CDR3 protein is CASNPAGGDTQYF. In DNA form, the CDR3 reads TGTGCCAGCAATCCGGCGGGGGGTGATACGCAGTATTTT. The J gene is TRBJ2-3, the V gene TRBV7-3; 8 bases align to TRBD2. Trimming at V came to 7 bases and at J to 6 bases, leaving 6 bases not matched to a gene. CDR3 size: 13 residues. In germline, CDR1 is SGHTA, CDR2 FQGTGA.

CDR3 protein: CASSLALGPQAFF. The CDR3 DNA sequence: TGTGCCAGCAGCTTAGCCCTAGGCCCGCAGGCTTTCTTT. V gene TRBV11-3 combines with J gene TRBJ1-1; the D is unclear. Germline V lookup: CDR1 SGHNT, CDR2 YENEEA. The CDR3 contains 13 residues. V gave up 1 base and J gave up 11 bases, with 14 bases separating them.

This clone was detected only a few times. The chain combines TRBV5-1 with TRBJ1-3; 8 positions match TRBD1. Germline assignment: CDR1 SGHRS and CDR2 YFSETQ. This CDR3 contains 14 residues. The trim removed 5 bases at V and 4 bases at J, leaving 5 bases unmatched. The CDR3 protein is CASRDRAAGNTIYF. In DNA, the CDR3 is TGCGCCAGCAGGGACAGGGCGGCGGGAAACACCATATATTTT.

The chain uses TRBV7-8 and TRBJ2-7; 8 bases map to TRBD1. Per the germline V gene, CDR1 is SGHVS and CDR2 is FQNEAQ. Trimming at V came to 2 bases and at J to 6 bases, leaving 12 bases not matched to a gene. The CDR3 covers 16 residues. CDR3 amino acids: CASSLSFRDRGGEQYF. CDR3 coding DNA: TGTGCCAGCAGCTTAAGTTTTAGAGACAGGGGCGGCGAGCAGTACTTC. Supplemented by reference TRBV7-8 and TRBJ2-7, the full variable domain reads GAGVSQSPRYKVAKRGQDVALRCDPISGHVSLFWYQQALGQGPEFLTYFQNEAQLDKSGLPSDRFFAERPEGSVSTLKIQRTQQEDSAVYLCASSLSFRDRGGEQYFGPGTRLTVT.

The chain is built from TRBV7-2 and TRBJ2-6, with 7 positions matching TRBD1. The V segment lost 5 bases and the J segment 0 bases; nucleotides outside the gene matches: 4. This CDR3 region has 16 residues. Germline loops: CDR1 SGHTA, CDR2 FQGNSA. The CDR3 DNA follows: TGTGCCAGCAGCCGGGACAGTTTCTCTGGGGCCAACGTCCTGACTTTC. This encodes CASSRDSFSGANVLTF.

The CDR3 DNA reads as TGTGCCAGCAGCTTGCGGACAGGTTTACGATCACCCCTCCACTTT. As protein: CASSLRTGLRSPLHF. The J gene is TRBJ1-6, the V gene TRBV5-8, with TRBD1 identical over 7 bases. CDR3 length: 15 amino acids. Trimming took 1 base from V and 10 from J; bases not matched to a gene: 8. Germline V gene sequence: CDR1 SGHTS, CDR2 YDEGEE.

V gene TRBV5-4 combines with J gene TRBJ2-3; TRBD2 matches at 12 bases. Germline CDR1 SGHNT, CDR2 YYREEE (reference sequence). The CDR3 is 17 amino acids. With 2 bases clipped from V and 4 bases from J, the junction kept 8 bases outside the gene matches. The CDR3 DNA reads TGTGCCAGCAGCTTCGGTGGCCTAGCGGGGGGGTCAGATACGCAGTATTTT. It yields the protein CASSFGGLAGGSDTQYF.

V and J are TRBV4-1 and TRBJ2-3, with TRBD2 matching over 7 bases. This CDR3 region has 18 residues. Germline loops: CDR1 MGHRA, CDR2 YSYEKL. The ends lost 0 bases at V and 0 bases at J; junction bases unmatched: 9. The CDR3 sequence: CASSQDSGAGVSTDTQYF. The CDR3 nucleotides read TGCGCCAGCAGCCAAGATTCCGGGGCGGGGGTCAGCACAGATACGCAGTATTTT.

This clone was detected only a few times. The V gene is TRBV2, the J gene TRBJ2-3; TRBD2 aligns across 11 bases. This CDR3 has 18 residues. Germline assignment: CDR1 SNHLY and CDR2 FYNNEI. Trimming cost V 6 bases and J 0 bases; bases outside gene matches: 11. This CDR3 is CASRTTGTSGTSTDTQYF. As DNA, the CDR3 is TGTGCCAGCAGAACTACAGGGACTAGCGGAACTAGCACAGATACGCAGTATTTT.

J is TRBJ2-1 and V is TRBV6-5, with 8 positions matching TRBD2. This CDR3 region has 14 residues. CDR1 is MNHEY, CDR2 SVGAGI, per germline. V was clipped by 2 bases and J by 8 bases; unmatched bases: 5. CDR3 loop: CASSYIGGADEQFF. The CDR3 DNA is TGTGCCAGCAGTTACATCGGGGGGGCCGATGAGCAGTTCTTC.

The sample holds one count of this clone. The chain joins TRBV6-5 to TRBJ2-1, with TRBD1 matching 7 bases. The CDR3 is 15 residues long. J gave up 6 bases and V 5 bases, and 10 bases lay outside the gene matches. Germline lookup yields CDR1 MNHEY and CDR2 SVGAGI. In nucleotides, the CDR3 is TGTGCCAGCAGTCTGCCGGGACAGTACCCCAATGAGCAGTTCTTC. Encoded protein: CASSLPGQYPNEQFF.

The chain couples TRBV6-5 to TRBJ2-3; 14 positions agree with TRBD2. V trimming: 6 bases; J trimming: 4 bases; junction bases outside the gene matches: 3. Germline-derived CDR1 and CDR2 are MNHEY and SVGAGI. CDR3 length: 15 amino acids. The CDR3 DNA sequence: TGTGCCAGCAGGGGACTAGCGGGGGCTTCAGATACGCAGTATTTT. Protein: CASRGLAGASDTQYF.

This clone was picked up one time. The chain carries TRBV27 and TRBJ2-2; TRBD2 is a possible D gene (6 bases). The CDR3 is 15 residues long. V was pared by 7 bases and J by 7 bases, with 19 bases between. CDR1 and CDR2 from the germline V gene are MNHEY and SMNVEV (reference sequence). As DNA, the CDR3 is TGTGCCAGCAAACGCAGGGAGGTAATGGTCGGGGAGCTGTTTTTT. It is translated as CASKRREVMVGELFF.

This clone was counted only a few times. This rearrangement joins TRBV9 to TRBJ1-2, with TRBD1 matching over 8 bases. The germline V gene encodes CDR1 SGDLS and CDR2 YYNGEE. V lost 0 bases, J lost 0 bases, and 13 bases stayed unmatched. This CDR3 has 19 residues. The CDR3 here is CASSVGLRQGNGANYGYTF. CDR3 coding DNA: TGTGCCAGCAGCGTAGGTCTCAGACAGGGGAATGGAGCTAACTATGGCTACACCTTC. The complete variable domain, with remaining parts taken from reference TRBV9 and TRBJ1-2, reads DSGVTQTPKHLITATGQRVTLRCSPRSGDLSVYWYQQSLDQGLQFLIQYYNGEERAKGNILERFSAQQFPDLHSELNLSSLELGDSALYFCASSVGLRQGNGANYGYTFGSGTRLTVV.

V is TRBV29-1 and J is TRBJ2-7; 8 positions agree with TRBD2. This CDR3 is 13 amino acids long. With 5 bases clipped from V and 3 bases from J, the junction kept 6 bases outside the gene matches. The V gene's germline CDR1 is SQVTM and CDR2 ANQGSEA. The CDR3 here is CSVSGGTIYEQYF. CDR3 nucleotide sequence: TGCAGCGTTTCGGGGGGGACGATCTACGAGCAGTACTTC.

The chain uses TRBV7-3 and TRBJ2-7; 10 bases map to TRBD1. J lost 2 bases, V lost 2 bases, and 0 bases had no gene match. The CDR3 runs 14 residues. CDR1 is SGHTA, CDR2 FQGTGA, per germline. CDR3 in amino acids: CASSLGQGAYEQYF. The CDR3 DNA follows: TGTGCCAGCAGCTTAGGACAGGGGGCCTACGAGCAGTACTTC.

The chain uses TRBV27 and TRBJ2-2, with D perhaps TRBD1 (5 bases). The CDR3 is made up of 16 amino acids. The germline V and J ends were trimmed by 3 bases and 4 bases, with 15 bases remaining between them. Germline loops: CDR1 MNHEY, CDR2 SMNVEV (reference sequence). The CDR3 nucleotides are TGTGCCAGCAGTTTTTCCCCAGGGCTACGCACCGGGGAGCTGTTTTTT. This gives the protein CASSFSPGLRTGELFF.

V gene TRBV15 combines with J gene TRBJ2-3; tentative D call: TRBD2 (7 bases). The CDR3 spans 15 residues. Germline V gives CDR1 LNHNV, CDR2 YYDKDF (reference sequence). The V gene lost 5 bases and the J gene lost 4 bases, with 16 bases spanning the gap. CDR3 in amino acids: CATSAVGGRPDTQYF. The CDR3 DNA reads TGTGCCACCAGCGCCGTGGGGGGGCGCCCAGATACGCAGTATTTT. Using reference TRBV15 and TRBJ2-3 for the parts outside the CDR3, the full variable domain is DAMVIQNPRYQVTQFGKPVTLSCSQTLNHNVMYWYQQKSSQAPKLLFHYYDKDFNNEADTPDNFQSRRPNTSFCFLDIRSPGLGDTAMYLCATSAVGGRPDTQYFGPGTRLTVL.

In this sample, this clone turned up a few times. V usage is TRBV27 and J usage is TRBJ2-5; possibly TRBD1 for D (5 bases). Germline V CDR1 and CDR2: MNHEY, SMNVEV (reference sequence). V lost 3 bases to trimming and J lost 3 bases, with 14 bases between them. The CDR3 is made up of 15 amino acids. The CDR3 loop reads CASSFQGAGEETQYF. CDR3 nucleotides: TGTGCCAGCAGTTTTCAGGGTGCAGGCGAAGAGACCCAGTACTTC.

The chain is built from TRBV18 and TRBJ2-6; D unresolved. The germline V gene has CDR1 KGHSH and CDR2 LQKENI. The CDR3 consists of 15 residues. With 3 bases removed from V and 4 bases from J, the gap between germline ends came to 10 bases. The CDR3 sequence: CASSPATGGANVLTF. CDR3 sequence (DNA): TGTGCCAGCTCACCGGCGACTGGGGGGGCCAACGTCCTGACTTTC.

With regard to this clone: Sequence at one end of the junction differs from germline and may be a read error. The chain links TRBV28 to TRBJ1-1, with D perhaps TRBD1 (6 bases). Germline V CDR1 and CDR2: MDHEN, SYDVKM. This CDR3 spans 11 amino acids. The CDR3 DNA sequence: TGTGCCAGCAGTCTAAGTCAGGGGACCGATTTT. Translation gives CASSLSQGTDF.

The chain combines TRBV7-8 with TRBJ1-2; 9 nucleotides match TRBD1. V was pared by 0 bases and J by 8 bases, with 4 bases of the junction left unmatched. The CDR3 extends over 14 amino acids. Germline V gene lookup returns CDR1 SGHVS and CDR2 FQNEAQ. This chain's CDR3 is CASSLAGQGRGYTF. DNA for the CDR3: TGTGCCAGCAGCTTAGCGGGACAGGGAAGAGGCTACACCTTC.

The V call is TRBV6-6, the J call TRBJ2-7; TRBD1 matches at 9 bases. Germline V gene lookup returns CDR1 MNHNY and CDR2 SVGAGI (reference sequence). The V gene end was trimmed by 5 bases and the J gene end by 2 bases; junction bases not matched to a gene: 4. The CDR3 contains 14 residues. The chain's CDR3 is CASSRTGVAYEQYF. CDR3 DNA: TGTGCCAGCAGTCGGACAGGGGTGGCCTACGAGCAGTACTTC.